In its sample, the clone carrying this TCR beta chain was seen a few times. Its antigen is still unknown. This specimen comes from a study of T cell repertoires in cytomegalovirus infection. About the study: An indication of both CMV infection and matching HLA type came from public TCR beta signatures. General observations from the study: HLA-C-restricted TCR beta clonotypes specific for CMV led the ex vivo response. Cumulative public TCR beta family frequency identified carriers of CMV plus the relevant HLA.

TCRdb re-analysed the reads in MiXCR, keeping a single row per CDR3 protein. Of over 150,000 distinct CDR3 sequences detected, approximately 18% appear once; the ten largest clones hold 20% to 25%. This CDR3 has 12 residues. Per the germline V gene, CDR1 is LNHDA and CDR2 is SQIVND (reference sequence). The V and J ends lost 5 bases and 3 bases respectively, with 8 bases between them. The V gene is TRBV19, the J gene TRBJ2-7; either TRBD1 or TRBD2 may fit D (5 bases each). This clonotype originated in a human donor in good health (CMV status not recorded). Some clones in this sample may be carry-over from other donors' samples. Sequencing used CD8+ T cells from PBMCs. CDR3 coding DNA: TGTGCCAGTAGTGTGGGGGACTACGAGCAGTACTTC. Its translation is CASSVGDYEQYF.